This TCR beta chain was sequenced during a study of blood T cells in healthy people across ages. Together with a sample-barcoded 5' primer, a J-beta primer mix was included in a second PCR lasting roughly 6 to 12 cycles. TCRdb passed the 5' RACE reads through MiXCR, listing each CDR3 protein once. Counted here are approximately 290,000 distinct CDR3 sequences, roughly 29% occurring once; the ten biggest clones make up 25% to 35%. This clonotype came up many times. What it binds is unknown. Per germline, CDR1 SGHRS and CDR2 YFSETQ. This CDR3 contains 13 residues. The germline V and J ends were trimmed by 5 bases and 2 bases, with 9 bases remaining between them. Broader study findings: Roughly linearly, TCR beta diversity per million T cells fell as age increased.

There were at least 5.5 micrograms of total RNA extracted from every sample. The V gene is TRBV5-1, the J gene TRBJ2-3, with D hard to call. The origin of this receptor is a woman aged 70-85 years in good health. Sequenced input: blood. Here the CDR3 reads CASSREHTDTQYF. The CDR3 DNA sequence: TGCGCCAGCAGTCGCGAGCACACAGATACGCAGTATTTT.